The following is a T cell receptor beta chain sequence with its context. The antigen is undetermined. The junction does not match germline at one end; this may be a read error. The data belong to a study of EBV T-cell therapy then PD-1 blockade in nasopharyngeal carcinoma. TCRdb's table, derived via immunoSEQ multiplex PCR, lists solely in-frame clones and lacks some. The table has 14,000 or so clones, roughly 84% seen once. Sample treatment: AdE1-LMPpoly-expanded autologous EBV-specific T-cell therapy followed by anti-PD-1 nivolumab. The CDR3 has 13 amino acids. Germline V gene lookup returns CDR1 SNHLY and CDR2 FYNNEI.

The TCR sequence derives from a man aged 40-50 years with nasopharyngeal carcinoma. The input for sequencing was CD8+ T cells from blood, taken at roughly day 99 from a patient whose treatment included autologous EBV-specific T cells and nivolumab. The chain uses TRBV2 and TRBJ2-7, with TRBD1 matching 8 bases. CDR3 amino acids: CAALGQGTYGQYF. CDR3 bases: TGTGCCGCCTTAGGACAGGGCACCTACGGGCAGTACTTC.